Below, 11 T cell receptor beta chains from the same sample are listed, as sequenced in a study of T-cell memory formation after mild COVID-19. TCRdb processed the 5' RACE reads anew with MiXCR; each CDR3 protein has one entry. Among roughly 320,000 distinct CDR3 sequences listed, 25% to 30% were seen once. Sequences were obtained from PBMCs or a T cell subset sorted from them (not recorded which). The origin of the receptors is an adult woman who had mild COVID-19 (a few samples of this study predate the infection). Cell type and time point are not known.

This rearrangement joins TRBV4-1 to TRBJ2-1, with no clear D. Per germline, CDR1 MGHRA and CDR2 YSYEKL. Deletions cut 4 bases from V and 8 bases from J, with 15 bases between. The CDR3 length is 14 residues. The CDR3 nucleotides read TGCGCCAGCAGCCCCGGACCCCTGCGACATGAGCAGTTCTTC. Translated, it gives CASSPGPLRHEQFF.

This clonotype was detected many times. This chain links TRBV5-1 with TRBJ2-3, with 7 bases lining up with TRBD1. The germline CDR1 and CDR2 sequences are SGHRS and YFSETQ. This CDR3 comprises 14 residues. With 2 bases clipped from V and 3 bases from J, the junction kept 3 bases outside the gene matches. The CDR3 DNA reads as TGCGCCAGCAGCTTCACAGGGGTGACAGATACGCAGTATTTT. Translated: CASSFTGVTDTQYF. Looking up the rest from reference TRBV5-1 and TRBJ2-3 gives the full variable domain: KAGVTQTPRYLIKTRGQQVTLSCSPISGHRSVSWYQQTPGQGLQFLFEYFSETQRNKGNFPGRFSGRQFSNSRSEMNVSTLELGDSALYLCASSFTGVTDTQYFGPGTRLTVL.

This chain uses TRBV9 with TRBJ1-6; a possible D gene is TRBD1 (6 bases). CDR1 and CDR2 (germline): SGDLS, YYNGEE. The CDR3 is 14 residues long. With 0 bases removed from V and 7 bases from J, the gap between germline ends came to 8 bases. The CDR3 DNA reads TGTGCCAGCAGCGTAGCTGGGGGCAATTCACCCCTCCACTTT. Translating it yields CASSVAGGNSPLHF. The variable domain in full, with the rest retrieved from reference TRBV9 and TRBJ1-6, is DSGVTQTPKHLITATGQRVTLRCSPRSGDLSVYWYQQSLDQGLQFLIQYYNGEERAKGNILERFSAQQFPDLHSELNLSSLELGDSALYFCASSVAGGNSPLHFGNGTRLTVT.

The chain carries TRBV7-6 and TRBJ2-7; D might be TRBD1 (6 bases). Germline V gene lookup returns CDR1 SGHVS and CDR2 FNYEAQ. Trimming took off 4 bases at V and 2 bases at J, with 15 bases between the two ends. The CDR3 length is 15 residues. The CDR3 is CASSSVQGQTYEQYF. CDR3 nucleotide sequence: TGTGCCAGCAGCTCGGTCCAGGGGCAAACCTACGAGCAGTACTTC.

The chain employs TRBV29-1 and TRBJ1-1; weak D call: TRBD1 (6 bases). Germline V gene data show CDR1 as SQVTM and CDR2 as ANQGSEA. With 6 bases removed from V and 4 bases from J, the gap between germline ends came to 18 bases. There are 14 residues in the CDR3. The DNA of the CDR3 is TGCAGCGTCTTGGGGGGGGGCGCGGGCACTGAAGCTTTCTTT. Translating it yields CSVLGGGAGTEAFF.

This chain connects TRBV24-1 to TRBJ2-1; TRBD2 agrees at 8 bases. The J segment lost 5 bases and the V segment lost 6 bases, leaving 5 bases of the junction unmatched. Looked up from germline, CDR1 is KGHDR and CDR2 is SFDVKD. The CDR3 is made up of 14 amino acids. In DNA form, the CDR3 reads TGTGCCACCAGTCCCCGGCGGGGGGACAATGAGCAGTTCTTC. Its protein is CATSPRRGDNEQFF.

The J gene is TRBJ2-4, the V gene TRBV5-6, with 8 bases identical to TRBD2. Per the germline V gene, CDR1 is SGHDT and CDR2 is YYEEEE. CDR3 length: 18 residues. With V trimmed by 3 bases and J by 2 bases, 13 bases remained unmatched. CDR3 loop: CASSSTLTKRETKNIQYF. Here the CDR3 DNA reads TGTGCCAGCAGCTCGACCCTGACAAAGCGGGAGACCAAAAACATTCAGTACTTC.

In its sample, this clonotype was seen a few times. The CDR3, as DNA: TGTGCCAGCAGTTTAATTGGGACCTACGAGCAGTACTTC. Encoded protein: CASSLIGTYEQYF. This chain links TRBV12-3 or TRBV12-4 with TRBJ2-7; no reliable D call. This CDR3 has 13 residues. Trimming pared 2 bases from V and 2 bases from J, leaving 7 bases between.

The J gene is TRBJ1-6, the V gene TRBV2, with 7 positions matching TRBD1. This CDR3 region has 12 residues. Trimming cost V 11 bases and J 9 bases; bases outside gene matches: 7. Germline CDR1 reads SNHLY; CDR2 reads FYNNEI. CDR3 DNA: TGTGCCGGTTGGGACAGCGCTTCACCCCTCCACTTT. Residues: CAGWDSASPLHF.

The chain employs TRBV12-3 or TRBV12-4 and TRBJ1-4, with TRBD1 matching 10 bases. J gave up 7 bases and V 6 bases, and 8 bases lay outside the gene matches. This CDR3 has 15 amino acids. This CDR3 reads CASSPGQGVGEKLFF. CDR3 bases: TGTGCCAGCAGCCCTGGACAGGGGGTTGGTGAAAAACTGTTTTTT.

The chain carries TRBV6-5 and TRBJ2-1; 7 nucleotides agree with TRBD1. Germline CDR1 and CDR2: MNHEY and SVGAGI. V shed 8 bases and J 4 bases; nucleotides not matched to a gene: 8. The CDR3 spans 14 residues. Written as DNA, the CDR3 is TGTGCCAGCTGCCCGGGACAGCTATACAATGAGCAGTTCTTC. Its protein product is CASCPGQLYNEQFF.